This T cell receptor beta chain came from a study of T cells in Graves' hyperthyroidism and ophthalmopathy. At the level of the study: Before any treatment, at initial diagnosis, peripheral blood was collected. Overall study results and limits: Ophthalmopathy cases were set apart from stable hyperthyroidism by a 13 V-J model. Expanded thyroid clonotypes (above 0.001) were mostly also found in blood.

This CDR3 contains 12 residues. Trimming took 6 bases from V and 3 from J, leaving 9 bases between them. Those patients with uncontrolled infection, other autoimmune disease, pregnancy or lactation were excluded. This clonotype was observed at least ten times. The antigen is undetermined. There were TCR beta CDR3 regions amplified from RNA transcripts. The HTBI primer set served for first-round RT-PCR of the TCR CDR3. TCRdb re-analysed the multiplex PCR reads in MiXCR, keeping a single row per CDR3 protein. This table has about 350,000 distinct CDR3 sequences, about a sixth appearing once. The source is a woman between 40 and 55 years old with Graves' ophthalmopathy. The rearrangement joins TRBV12-3 or TRBV12-4 to TRBJ2-7, with D possibly matching TRBD2 (5 bases). Material: blood. CDR3 sequence reads: CASSTEGYEQYF. DNA for the CDR3: TGTGCCAGCAGCACCGAGGGCTACGAGCAGTACTTC.